The rows below give T cell receptor beta chains drawn from one sample of a study of cytomegalovirus exposure and HLA in healthy donors. Using immunoSEQ multiplex PCR, the repertoire was profiled, and TCRdb retains in-frame clones only, with some absent. The data show 200,000 or so clones, almost 80% seen once. The specimen sequenced was PBMCs. All receptors derive from a man aged 18 to 30 in good health and CMV-seronegative. The CDR3 runs from the conserved cysteine through the conserved F or W. The D gene is left open where the match is weak.

CDR3,D,V
CASSNPGGRADTQYF,.,TRBV28
CAWSEIAGGNEQFF,TRBD2,TRBV30
CASSLSGEETQYF,.,TRBV5-1
CASRQDRASGGYTF,TRBD1,TRBV7-2
CASSLGGTRADTQYF,TRBD2,TRBV5-6
CASSERGGPPLNEQFF,TRBD2,TRBV9
CASSLSSGRAPVQPQHF,.,TRBV27
CASSLDAPTGPPGANVLTF,TRBD1,TRBV11-2
CASSQGRPYEQYF,.,TRBV4-3
CSADTLTEQYF,.,TRBV20-1
CASSLAIQAGELFF,.,TRBV7-9
CAISGWDRETGELFF,TRBD1,TRBV10-3
CASSSVMNTEAFF,.,TRBV18
CAWWGRRAGELFF,.,TRBV21-1
CASRPDRGPTEAFF,TRBD1,TRBV2
CASSTGTGNEQFF,TRBD1,TRBV11-2
CASSSGTRSYNEQFF,.,TRBV5-1
CASGFRLVTGELFF,.,TRBV12-5
CASSRQGEKEKLFF,TRBD1,TRBV28
CASSRTSGNNEQFF,TRBD2,TRBV7-2
CASSQDRGQGGSPLHF,TRBD1,TRBV27
CASSWGTSGRGETQYF,TRBD2,TRBV28
CASSSDKYEKLFF,.,TRBV5-1
CASSQDIGLAGQLAKNIQYF,TRBD2,TRBV4-3
CASSNQQVTGGTGELFF,TRBD1,TRBV5-1
CATSMPGGNGYTF,TRBD1,TRBV15
CASRGDRDLQPQHF,TRBD1,TRBV25-1
CASSYFGSGWTGELFF,.,TRBV6-5
CASSFGGAEAFF,.,TRBV7-9
CASSSGQGPYGYTF,TRBD1,TRBV11-1
CASSSRGGYEQYF,TRBD2,TRBV6-6
CASSLQGGTEAFF,.,TRBV5-1
CASGQGAEKLFF,TRBD1,TRBV6-5
CASRLDSSYNSPLHF,.,TRBV7-2
CASSESGSIDTQYF,TRBD2,TRBV6-1
CASTRLAGVHEQFF,TRBD2,TRBV28
CASTSWAGVHEQFF,TRBD2,TRBV19
CASGRRDFEQYF,.,TRBV27
CASRHGTSSGNTIYF,.,TRBV6-6
CASAGDLVNEQFF,TRBD2,TRBV5-1
CASSPSWGGPNEQYF,.,TRBV7-2